Listed below are T cell receptor beta chains from one sample, sequenced in a study of control samples from healthy donors and cancer patients. Using immunoSEQ multiplex PCR, the repertoire was profiled, and TCRdb retains in-frame clones only, with some absent. The sample includes under 95,000 clones, 80% to 95% of them seen just once. Sequenced: blood. The receptors were sampled from a woman aged 30 to 39 in good health. The CDR3 runs from the conserved cysteine through the conserved F or W. A D gene is named only where the DNA matches it firmly.

>TRBJ2-1|TRBV5-4|TRBD2
CASRSGTSGAREQFF
TGTGCCAGCAGGTCCGGGACTAGCGGGGCAAGGGAGCAGTTCTTC
>TRBJ2-1|TRBV30|-
CAASSRGYNEQFF
TGTGCCGCATCGTCCCGGGGCTACAATGAGCAGTTCTTC
>TRBJ2-1|TRBV18|TRBD2
CASSPPRGTSGGYSYNEQFF
TGTGCCAGCTCACCACCAAGAGGGACTAGCGGGGGGTACTCCTACAATGAGCAGTTCTTC
>TRBJ1-2|TRBV19|-
CASTTGTESYGYTF
TGTGCCAGTACCACCGGGACTGAGAGCTATGGCTACACCTTC
>TRBJ1-1|TRBV27|-
CASSSGGDGMNTEAFF
TGTGCCAGCAGTTCGGGGGGGGATGGGATGAACACTGAAGCTTTCTTT
>TRBJ2-5|TRBV30|TRBD2
CAWSPDGRETQYF
TGTGCCTGGAGTCCAGACGGGAGGGAGACCCAGTACTTC
>TRBJ2-5|TRBV7-9|TRBD2
CASSFFREVQETQYF
TGTGCCAGCAGCTTCTTCCGGGAGGTACAAGAGACCCAGTACTTC
>TRBJ2-2|TRBV6-4|TRBD1
CASSDQGADTGELFF
TGTGCCAGCAGTGATCAGGGGGCGGACACCGGGGAGCTGTTTTTT
>TRBJ2-7|TRBV5-1|TRBD2
CASSLVGRGSSYEQYF
TGCGCCAGCAGCTTGGTAGGGCGGGGGAGCTCCTACGAGCAGTACTTC
>TRBJ1-6|TRBV11-2|TRBD1
CASSLNRGDSPLHF
TGTGCCAGCAGCTTAAACAGGGGCGATTCACCCCTCCACTTT